Presented here are 8 T cell receptor beta chains from one specimen sequenced in a study of T cell repertoires in cytomegalovirus infection. Their antigens remain unidentified. One entry per CDR3 protein, called by TCRdb with MiXCR from the reads. The sample shows approximately 910,000 distinct CDR3 sequences, approximately 31% of them seen only once. This material consisted of cultured CD8+ T cells from PBMCs, taken from culture after CMV antigen stimulation. The source is a human donor in good health (CMV status not recorded). Some clones in this sample may be carry-over from other donors' samples.

This clonotype was counted many times. The chain combines TRBV7-8 with TRBJ2-1; TRBD2 aligns across 13 bases. The CDR3 is made up of 18 amino acids. Germline V gene data show CDR1 as SGHVS and CDR2 as FQNEAQ. V was pared by 2 bases and J by 4 bases, with 8 bases of the junction left unmatched. CDR3 protein: CASSLIDRLAGGYNEQFF. As DNA, the CDR3 is TGTGCCAGCAGCTTAATTGACAGACTAGCGGGGGGTTACAATGAGCAGTTCTTC.

To note about this clonotype: Germline and junction disagree at one end, which may indicate a read error. The V call is TRBV12-3 or TRBV12-4, the J call TRBJ1-5; D ambiguous. The CDR3 loop spans 13 amino acids. The CDR3 DNA is TGTGCCGGCAGTTTATTTGTCAATCAGCCCCAGCATTTT. Its protein is CAGSLFVNQPQHF.

Here the CDR3 DNA reads TGTGCCAGCAGCTTAGAAGGGGGAAACACCATATATTTT. This gives the protein CASSLEGGNTIYF. The J gene is TRBJ1-3, the V gene TRBV7-9; the D is unclear. The ends were cut back, 1 base at V and 4 bases at J, with 5 bases in the middle. The CDR3 length is 13 residues. Germline values: CDR1 SEHNR, CDR2 FQNEAQ (reference sequence).

This clonotype showed up many times. The CDR3 loop is CASSLGDSPGGTEAFF. CDR3 in DNA: TGTGCCAGCAGCTTAGGGGACTCCCCGGGCGGGACTGAAGCTTTCTTT. The chain joins TRBV7-2 to TRBJ1-1; TRBD1 is a possible D gene (5 bases). Germline V gene lookup returns CDR1 SGHTA and CDR2 FQGNSA. This CDR3 spans 16 amino acids. Between the trimmed V and J ends, which lost 1 base and 5 bases, there was a span of 17 bases. Together with reference TRBV7-2 and TRBJ1-1, the CDR3 gives the full variable domain: GAGVSQSPSNKVTEKGKDVELRCDPISGHTALYWYRQSLGQGLEFLIYFQGNSAPDKSGLPSDRFSAERTGGSVSTLTIQRTQQEDSAVYLCASSLGDSPGGTEAFFGQGTRLTVV.

This rearrangement joins TRBV15 to TRBJ2-5, with unresolved D. V was shortened by 0 bases and J by 1 base, with 9 bases between the two germline ends. CDR1 is LNHNV, CDR2 YYDKDF, per germline (reference sequence). The CDR3 covers 15 residues. The CDR3 DNA follows: TGTGCCACCAGCAGAGATTTGGGGTTCCAAGAGACCCAGTACTTC. This gives the protein CATSRDLGFQETQYF.

V and J are TRBV12-3 or TRBV12-4 and TRBJ2-1; D possibly corresponds to TRBD2 (6 bases). Deletions cut 7 bases from V and 6 bases from J, with 13 bases between. This CDR3 has 13 amino acids. Here the CDR3 DNA reads TGTGCCAGCACCTTAGGGACTCCCAATGAGCAGTTCTTC. Residues: CASTLGTPNEQFF.

This clonotype was found a few times. The J gene is TRBJ1-5, the V gene TRBV19, with 9 bases aligning to TRBD1. The CDR3 extends over 15 amino acids. Germline loops: CDR1 LNHDA, CDR2 SQIVND (reference sequence). The ends lost 2 bases at V and 4 bases at J; junction bases unmatched: 3. The CDR3 region is CASSIWDRANQPQHF. CDR3 coding DNA: TGTGCCAGTAGTATATGGGACAGGGCTAATCAGCCCCAGCATTTT.

This clonotype was seen more than once but under ten times. The genes are TRBV7-9 and TRBJ1-1; 7 nucleotides match TRBD1. V trimming: 0 bases; J trimming: 5 bases; junction bases outside the gene matches: 12. In germline, CDR1 is SEHNR, CDR2 FQNEAQ (reference sequence). CDR3 length: 17 amino acids. The CDR3 spells CASSLALRQGEGTEAFF. The DNA of the CDR3 is TGTGCCAGCAGCTTAGCCTTACGTCAGGGGGAAGGTACTGAAGCTTTCTTT.